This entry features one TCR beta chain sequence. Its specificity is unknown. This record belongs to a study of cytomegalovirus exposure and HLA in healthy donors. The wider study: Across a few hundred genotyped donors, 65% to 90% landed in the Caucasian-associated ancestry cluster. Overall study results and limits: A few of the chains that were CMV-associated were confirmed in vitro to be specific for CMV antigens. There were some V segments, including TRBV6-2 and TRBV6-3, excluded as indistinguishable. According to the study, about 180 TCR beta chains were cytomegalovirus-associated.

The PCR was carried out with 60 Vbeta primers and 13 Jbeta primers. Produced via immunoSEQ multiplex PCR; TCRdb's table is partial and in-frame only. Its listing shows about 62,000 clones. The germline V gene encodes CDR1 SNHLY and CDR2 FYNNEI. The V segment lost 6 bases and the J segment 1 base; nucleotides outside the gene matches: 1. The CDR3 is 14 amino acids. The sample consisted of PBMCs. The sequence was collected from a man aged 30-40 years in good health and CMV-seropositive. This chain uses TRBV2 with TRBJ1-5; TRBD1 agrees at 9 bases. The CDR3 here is CASRDRGSNQPQHF. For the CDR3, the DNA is TGTGCCAGCAGGGACAGGGGAAGCAATCAGCCCCAGCATTTT.